The 3 T cell receptor beta chains below come from one sample, sequenced in a study of blood T cell repertoires in COVID-19. Here immunoSEQ multiplex PCR was the method, and the copy in TCRdb shows in-frame clones only, minus some. The repertoire holds around 180,000 clones, with 80% to 90% as singletons. Sequencing used peripheral blood. These receptor sequences come from a human donor with active or convalescent COVID-19. The donor label of this sample is uncertain.

The sample holds one count of this clone. The J gene is TRBJ1-4, the V gene TRBV4-3, with 8 bases aligning to TRBD1. Germline assignment: CDR1 LGHNA and CDR2 YSLEER. This CDR3 spans 14 amino acids. Losses at the gene ends were 4 bases for V and 4 bases for J; bases not matched to a gene: 2. CDR3 coding DNA: TGCGCCAGCAGCCGGACAGGGTTTAATGAAAAACTGTTTTTT. Translated: CASSRTGFNEKLFF.

The chain uses TRBV10-3 and TRBJ2-7; TRBD2 matches 10 bases. The germline CDR1 and CDR2 sequences are ENHRY and SYGVKD. The CDR3 is 13 amino acids. The V and J ends lost 8 bases and 5 bases, in that order; junction bases with no gene match: 6. The CDR3 loop reads CAISTSGDDEQYF. CDR3 sequence (DNA): TGTGCCATCTCAACTAGCGGGGATGACGAGCAGTACTTC.

In this sample, this clone turned up once. The rearrangement uses TRBV19 and TRBJ1-6; 8 bases fit TRBD1. Trimming removed 5 bases from V and 7 bases from J; junction bases left unmatched: 7. The CDR3 sequence is 15 residues long. Germline CDR1 is LNHDA and CDR2 is SQIVND (reference sequence). This CDR3 is CASSVQGQENSPLHF. The CDR3 bases are TGTGCCAGTAGTGTACAGGGACAGGAGAATTCACCCCTCCACTTT.